The 8 T cell receptor beta chains presented below share a single source sample, sequenced in a study of T cell clones after liver transplantation. TCRdb's table, derived via immunoSEQ multiplex PCR, lists solely in-frame clones and lacks some. The sample has 20,000 to 30,000 clones, around 63% seen once; the top ten hold 2.5% to 3%. The source material was CD4+ T cells from blood, sampled before liver transplant. These receptors were collected from a human donor who received a liver transplant.

The V and J genes are TRBV7-9 and TRBJ2-2, with a weak D call TRBD2 (6 bases). Germline V gene lookup returns CDR1 SEHNR and CDR2 FQNEAQ (reference sequence). V lost 3 bases and J 2 bases, leaving 22 bases between the germline ends. This CDR3 has 19 residues. The CDR3 reads CASSFLNRLRRDNTGELFF. The CDR3 coding sequence is TGTGCCAGCAGCTTTTTGAACAGGTTGCGGCGGGATAACACCGGGGAGCTGTTTTTT.

V gene TRBV6-1 combines with J gene TRBJ1-2, with D uncertain. The CDR3 consists of 14 residues. Germline CDR1 MNHNS, CDR2 SASEGT. V was cut by 4 bases and J by 0 bases, with 9 bases left in between. CDR3 bases: TGTGCCAGCAGTGCATGGGATTCTAACTATGGCTACACCTTC. Protein sequence: CASSAWDSNYGYTF.

This chain joins TRBV5-1 and TRBJ2-2; 8 bases map to TRBD2. Germline CDR1 SGHRS, CDR2 YFSETQ. The CDR3 contains 16 residues. Losses at the gene ends were 3 bases for V and 5 bases for J; bases not matched to a gene: 9. CDR3: CASSSIGLAITGELFF. CDR3 nucleotide sequence: TGCGCCAGCAGCTCGATTGGACTAGCTATTACCGGGGAGCTGTTTTTT.

The genes are TRBV16 and TRBJ1-1, with D hard to call. V was clipped by 3 bases and J by 4 bases, with 6 bases between them. CDR1 KGHSY and CDR2 FQNENV come from the germline V gene. This CDR3 has 12 residues. CDR3 sequence (DNA): TGTGCCAGCAGCCAGGAAGTCACTGAAGCTTTCTTT. This sequence encodes CASSQEVTEAFF.

The J gene is TRBJ2-7, the V gene TRBV11-3; 12 nucleotides match TRBD1. Germline CDR1 reads SGHNT; CDR2 reads YENEEA. The CDR3 is made up of 16 amino acids. The J segment lost 5 bases and the V segment lost 5 bases, leaving 10 bases of the junction unmatched. Here the CDR3 reads CASSTGGTGGGDEQYV. Here the CDR3 DNA reads TGTGCCAGCAGCACCGGGGGGACAGGGGGCGGCGACGAGCAGTACGTC.

This clone was detected a few times. The CDR3 reads CASSPGTGYNYGYTF. For the CDR3, the DNA is TGCGCCAGCAGCCCCGGGACAGGATATAACTATGGCTACACCTTC. The chain employs TRBV5-1 and TRBJ1-2; 8 bases map to TRBD1. V trimming: 4 bases; J trimming: 1 base; junction bases outside the gene matches: 6. The CDR3 has 15 amino acids. Germline CDR1 is SGHRS and CDR2 is YFSETQ.

V usage is TRBV6-6 and J usage is TRBJ1-5; a possible D gene is TRBD1 (6 bases). The CDR3 contains 13 residues. Trimming left V 10 bases short and J 2 bases short, with 12 bases between. The germline gives CDR1 MNHNY, CDR2 SVGAGI (reference sequence). The CDR3 DNA follows: TGTGCCACCTCGACAGGAGGCAATCAGCCCCAGCATTTT. Its protein product is CATSTGGNQPQHF.

This clone turned up a few times. The CDR3 DNA is TGTGCCAGCAGCTTGGGGACTAGCGCCTACGAGCAGTACTTC. It translates to CASSLGTSAYEQYF. The rearrangement joins TRBV5-5 to TRBJ2-7, with TRBD2 identical over 9 bases. V gave up 0 bases and J gave up 2 bases; unmatched junction bases: 0. Germline values: CDR1 SGHKS, CDR2 YYEKEE (reference sequence). The CDR3 is 14 residues long.